These 14 T cell receptor beta chains came from one sample sequenced in a study of shared clonotypes between healthy human individuals. Generated by immunoSEQ multiplex PCR, the TCRdb table keeps only in-frame clones and is missing some. The table has nearly 750,000 clones, over 55% seen once. The sequencing sample was made of memory CD4+ T cells sorted from blood. Described subset: CD45RA-negative fraction. Every receptor here comes from a woman aged 25 to 39 in good health.

This clone was recorded only once. The V gene is TRBV28, the J gene TRBJ1-1; D ambiguous. The CDR3 has 13 residues. The V end lost 6 bases, the J end lost 3 bases, and 11 bases lay between the germline ends. The V gene's germline CDR1 is MDHEN and CDR2 SYDVKM. The chain's CDR3 is CASRVAVHTEAFF. The CDR3 DNA reads TGTGCCAGCAGAGTTGCGGTACACACTGAAGCTTTCTTT. The full variable domain, rest sourced from reference TRBV28 and TRBJ1-1, is DVKVTQSSRYLVKRTGEKVFLECVQDMDHENMFWYRQDPGLGLRLIYFSYDVKMKEKGDIPEGYSVSREKKERFSLILESASTNQTSMYLCASRVAVHTEAFFGQGTRLTVV.

The chain couples TRBV9 to TRBJ1-2; no firm D call. Deletions cut 4 bases from V and 7 bases from J, with 8 bases between. The germline V gene has CDR1 SGDLS and CDR2 YYNGEE. This CDR3 has 11 residues. CDR3 region: CASSSLGGYTF. For the CDR3, the DNA is TGTGCCAGCAGCTCCCTCGGTGGCTACACCTTC.

This clone was detected only a few times. The DNA of the CDR3 is TGCGCCAGCAGCCAAGTGCAAGACACCATATATTTT. Translation: CASSQVQDTIYF. The chain combines TRBV4-1 with TRBJ1-3, with no clear D. The CDR3 runs 12 residues. Germline CDR1 and CDR2: MGHRA and YSYEKL. Trimming removed 1 base at V and 8 bases at J, with 6 bases between.

There are a few counts of this clone. The V and J genes are TRBV2 and TRBJ1-4, with TRBD1 identical over 7 bases. The length of the CDR3 is 15 residues. Germline lookup yields CDR1 SNHLY and CDR2 FYNNEI. The ends lost 3 bases at V and 4 bases at J; junction bases unmatched: 5. The CDR3 sequence: CASSDTGQRNEKLFF. As DNA, the CDR3 is TGTGCCAGCAGTGACACGGGACAGCGTAATGAAAAACTGTTTTTT.

This chain connects TRBV19 to TRBJ2-1; possible D gene TRBD2, 6 bases. Between the trimmed V and J ends, which lost 3 bases and 4 bases, there was a span of 13 bases. Germline V lookup: CDR1 LNHDA, CDR2 SQIVND (reference sequence). This CDR3 region has 15 residues. CDR3 in DNA: TGTGCCAGTAGTATTCGGGCGGGAACATACAATGAGCAGTTCTTC. Translated, it gives CASSIRAGTYNEQFF.

About this clone itself: The same CDR3 also results from other DNA sequences found in this sample. This chain links TRBV5-1 with TRBJ2-1; 7 nucleotides match TRBD2. The CDR3 covers 15 residues. Per germline, CDR1 SGHRS and CDR2 YFSETQ. J gave up 3 bases and V 4 bases, and 7 bases lay outside the gene matches. CDR3 region: CASSPASGSYNEQFF. DNA of the CDR3: TGCGCCAGCAGCCCCGCTAGCGGAAGCTACAATGAGCAGTTCTTC.

The chain carries TRBV27 and TRBJ2-3, with a possible D match to TRBD2 (5 bases). CDR1 is MNHEY, CDR2 SMNVEV, per germline (reference sequence). V dropped 5 bases and J dropped 5 bases, with 11 bases sitting between them. CDR3 length: 13 residues. The CDR3 nucleotides are TGTGCCAGCAGTCAATGGACTTTAGATACGCAGTATTTT. Protein product: CASSQWTLDTQYF.

The gene calls are TRBV9 and TRBJ2-3; 14 bases agree with TRBD2. The CDR3 covers 15 residues. Germline V gene data show CDR1 as SGDLS and CDR2 as YYNGEE. The ends lost 3 bases at V and 4 bases at J; junction bases unmatched: 1. This CDR3 reads CASSETSGRADTQYF. The CDR3 DNA reads TGTGCCAGCAGCGAGACTAGCGGGAGGGCAGATACGCAGTATTTT.

This clone has a handful of counts. This chain connects TRBV15 to TRBJ1-5, with D hard to call. The CDR3 contains 16 residues. Trimming removed 5 bases from V and 2 bases from J, with 16 bases in between. Per the germline V gene, CDR1 is LNHNV and CDR2 is YYDKDF (reference sequence). The CDR3 region is CATSPQRAGGNQPQHF. CDR3 nucleotide sequence: TGTGCCACCAGCCCTCAAAGGGCAGGCGGCAATCAGCCCCAGCATTTT.

The rearrangement links TRBV29-1 to TRBJ2-7; D is perhaps TRBD1 or TRBD2 (5 bases each). V was cut by 3 bases and J by 2 bases, with 14 bases left in between. Germline V gene data show CDR1 as SQVTM and CDR2 as ANQGSEA. The length of the CDR3 is 14 residues. For the CDR3, the DNA is TGCAGCGTTGATGAAGGGACGGCGCCCTACGAGCAGTACTTC. Its protein is CSVDEGTAPYEQYF.

This clone was counted a single time. The rearrangement joins TRBV28 to TRBJ2-7; the match to TRBD1 covers 7 bases. This CDR3 spans 14 amino acids. Germline CDR1 reads MDHEN; CDR2 reads SYDVKM. J gave up 4 bases and V 8 bases, and 11 bases lay outside the gene matches. The CDR3 DNA reads as TGTGCCAGCGGTAGCGACAGGGTACGATACGAGCAGTACTTC. Amino acid sequence: CASGSDRVRYEQYF.

The gene calls are TRBV23-1 and TRBJ2-6; maybe TRBD1 (5 bases). TRBV23-1 is filed as an ORF, its function uncertain. The V and J ends lost 3 bases and 2 bases respectively, with 23 bases between them. The CDR3 loop spans 20 amino acids. This chain's CDR3 is CASSHPPNIAGAPGANVLTF. DNA for the CDR3: TGCGCCAGCAGTCACCCACCGAATATTGCTGGGGCCCCTGGGGCCAACGTCCTGACTTTC.

This clone was recorded at least ten times. The chain combines TRBV27 with TRBJ2-2; D not resolved. The V end lost 6 bases, the J end lost 6 bases, and 11 bases lay between the germline ends. The CDR3 has 13 amino acids. In germline, CDR1 is MNHEY, CDR2 SMNVEV (reference sequence). As DNA, the CDR3 is TGTGCCAGCAGCCTACGACCCTCCGGGGAGCTGTTTTTT. Translation gives CASSLRPSGELFF.

The chain is built from TRBV28 and TRBJ1-5; D ambiguous. Germline V gene sequence: CDR1 MDHEN, CDR2 SYDVKM. The CDR3 runs to 16 residues. V was trimmed by 2 bases and J by 3 bases, leaving 14 bases between them. The CDR3 nucleotides are TGTGCCAGCAGTTTACGAGGTCCAAAAGACAATCAGCCCCAGCATTTT. It yields the protein CASSLRGPKDNQPQHF. The full variable domain, completed using reference TRBV28 and TRBJ1-5, is DVKVTQSSRYLVKRTGEKVFLECVQDMDHENMFWYRQDPGLGLRLIYFSYDVKMKEKGDIPEGYSVSREKKERFSLILESASTNQTSMYLCASSLRGPKDNQPQHFGDGTRLSIL.